The 13 T cell receptor beta chains given below trace back to one sample, sequenced in a study of blood T cell repertoires in COVID-19. Produced via immunoSEQ multiplex PCR; TCRdb's table is partial and in-frame only. Of 150,000 to 200,000 clones detected, approximately 90% appear once; the ten largest clones hold more than 6.5%. The sample was peripheral blood. These receptors were taken from a woman of 80 years or more in a cohort sampled during active or convalescent COVID-19.

V usage is TRBV27 and J usage is TRBJ2-1, with 9 bases lining up with TRBD2. The CDR3 runs to 13 residues. V lost 1 base, J lost 8 bases, and 0 bases stayed unmatched. Germline V CDR1 and CDR2: MNHEY, SMNVEV (reference sequence). CDR3 region: CASSLWTSDEQFF. The CDR3, as DNA: TGTGCCAGCAGTTTATGGACTAGCGATGAGCAGTTCTTC.

CDR3 in amino acids: CASSLVQGAGYGYTF. As DNA, the CDR3 is TGTGCCAGCAGCTTGGTCCAGGGGGCAGGCTATGGCTACACCTTC. The chain employs TRBV5-6 and TRBJ1-2; TRBD1 aligns across 8 bases. Germline trimming cut 0 bases from V and 4 bases from J; bases unmatched to any gene: 5. Germline CDR1 SGHDT, CDR2 YYEEEE. This CDR3 contains 15 residues.

The rearrangement links TRBV18 to TRBJ2-1; maybe TRBD2 (6 bases). CDR1 is KGHSH, CDR2 LQKENI, per germline. This CDR3 region has 17 residues. Trimming stripped 3 bases from V and 5 bases from J, with 20 bases between. The CDR3 DNA reads as TGTGCCAGCTCACCCGCGGACGGGAGCGGCCGTGACAATGAGCAGTTCTTC. It specifies CASSPADGSGRDNEQFF.

The V call is TRBV28, the J call TRBJ2-5; D perhaps matches TRBD1 (6 bases). Germline V gene sequence: CDR1 MDHEN, CDR2 SYDVKM. The CDR3 loop spans 15 amino acids. The V gene lost 2 bases and the J gene lost 2 bases, with 12 bases spanning the gap. The CDR3 DNA reads TGTGCCAGCAGTTTAGTTCCGACAGGTCAAGAGACCCAGTACTTC. It yields the protein CASSLVPTGQETQYF.

The V call is TRBV18, the J call TRBJ1-2, with TRBD1 as a possible D gene (5 bases). The length of the CDR3 is 13 residues. Trimming took 3 bases from V and 6 from J, leaving 11 bases between them. Germline CDR1 KGHSH, CDR2 LQKENI. The CDR3 is CASSPPTQDGYTF. The CDR3 DNA reads TGTGCCAGCTCACCCCCAACACAGGATGGCTACACCTTC.

This rearrangement joins TRBV4-2 to TRBJ1-1; TRBD1 matches at 10 bases. Trimming cost V 3 bases and J 0 bases; bases outside gene matches: 1. Per germline, CDR1 LGHNA and CDR2 YNFKEQ. CDR3 length equals 15 residues. The CDR3 DNA follows: TGTGCCAGCAGCCAGGACAGGGGGATGAACACTGAAGCTTTCTTT. Protein product: CASSQDRGMNTEAFF.

This rearrangement joins TRBV18 to TRBJ1-4; D is unclear. This CDR3 is 13 amino acids long. Germline V gene lookup returns CDR1 KGHSH and CDR2 LQKENI. The germline V and J ends were trimmed by 2 bases and 2 bases, with 3 bases remaining between them. In nucleotides, the CDR3 is TGTGCCAGCTCACCAGGCACTAATGAAAAACTGTTTTTT. Protein: CASSPGTNEKLFF.

The chain has TRBV2 and TRBJ1-5; 10 nucleotides align to TRBD1. The CDR3 is made up of 15 amino acids. Germline CDR1 SNHLY, CDR2 FYNNEI. Unmatched junction bases numbered 7, after V lost 6 bases and J lost 5 bases. CDR3 sequence: CASRVGQGDHQPQHF. CDR3 bases: TGTGCCAGCAGGGTTGGACAGGGGGATCATCAGCCCCAGCATTTT.

The chain links TRBV9 to TRBJ1-1; 7 bases match TRBD1. Germline values: CDR1 SGDLS, CDR2 YYNGEE. Trimming took 0 bases from V and 6 from J; bases not matched to a gene: 5. CDR3 length: 14 amino acids. The CDR3 loop is CASSVGAGGPEAFF. The CDR3 nucleotides read TGTGCCAGCAGCGTAGGCGCAGGGGGTCCTGAAGCTTTCTTT.

This clone was seen only once. The chain links TRBV7-2 to TRBJ1-5; possibly TRBD1 for D (5 bases). Germline loops: CDR1 SGHTA, CDR2 FQGNSA. This CDR3 is built from 16 residues. Trimming cost V 6 bases and J 3 bases, with 18 bases left between them. The CDR3 here is CASRALGGVPNQPQHF. CDR3 nucleotides: TGTGCCAGCAGAGCTCTGGGGGGGGTACCCAATCAGCCCCAGCATTTT.

CDR3 in amino acids: CASRTQRGPRTDTQYF. The CDR3 DNA follows: TGTGCCAGCAGGACCCAGCGGGGGCCGCGCACAGATACGCAGTATTTT. The rearrangement joins TRBV11-3 to TRBJ2-3, with 8 bases identical to TRBD2. CDR3 size: 16 residues. V gave up 6 bases and J gave up 1 base; unmatched junction bases: 9. The germline V gene encodes CDR1 SGHNT and CDR2 YENEEA.

A single count supports this clone. This chain links TRBV19 with TRBJ1-4, with TRBD1 identical over 8 bases. V was pared by 8 bases and J by 3 bases, with 8 bases of the junction left unmatched. Per germline, CDR1 LNHDA and CDR2 SQIVND (reference sequence). This CDR3 comprises 15 residues. CDR3 sequence: CASQHPGQANEKLFF. In nucleotides, the CDR3 is TGTGCCAGTCAACACCCGGGACAGGCTAATGAAAAACTGTTTTTT.

This chain connects TRBV10-1 to TRBJ1-1; D remains unclear. CDR3 size: 18 residues. The ends were cut back, 0 bases at V and 5 bases at J, with 22 bases in the middle. Germline CDR1 is WNHNN and CDR2 is SYGVQD (reference sequence). The CDR3 region has the DNA TGCGCCAGCAGTGAGTCGATTGGTACTTTTCAAGGGAGGACTGAAGCTTTCTTT. Residues: CASSESIGTFQGRTEAFF.